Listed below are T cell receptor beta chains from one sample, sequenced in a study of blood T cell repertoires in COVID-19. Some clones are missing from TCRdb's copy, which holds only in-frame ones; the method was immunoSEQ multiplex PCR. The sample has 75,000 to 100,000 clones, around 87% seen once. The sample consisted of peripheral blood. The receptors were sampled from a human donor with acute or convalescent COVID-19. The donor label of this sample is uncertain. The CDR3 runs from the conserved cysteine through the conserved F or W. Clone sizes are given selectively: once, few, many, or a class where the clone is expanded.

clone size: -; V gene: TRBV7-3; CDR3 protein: CASSIADQDEQFF
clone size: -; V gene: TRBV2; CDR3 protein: CASSERTVNTEAFF
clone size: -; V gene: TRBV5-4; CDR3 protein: CASSPTGGSRETQYF
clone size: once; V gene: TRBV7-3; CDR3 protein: CASSSPSGGKQETQYF
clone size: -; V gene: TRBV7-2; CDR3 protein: CASSLDRGRNQPQHF
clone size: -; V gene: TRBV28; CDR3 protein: CASSLGGRVYEKLFF
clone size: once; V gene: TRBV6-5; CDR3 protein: CASSYGQVNTEAFF
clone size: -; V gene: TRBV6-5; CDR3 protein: CASAFRDTGYEQYF
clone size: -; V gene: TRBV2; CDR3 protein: CASRAGGVNEKLFF
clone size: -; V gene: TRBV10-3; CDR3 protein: CAISESTGATDTQYF
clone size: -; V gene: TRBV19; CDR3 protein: CASSIWGGDDEQYF
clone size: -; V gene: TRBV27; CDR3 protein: CASSLAGAVEYNEQFF
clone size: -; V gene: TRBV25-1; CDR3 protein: CASSAQGGAQETQYF
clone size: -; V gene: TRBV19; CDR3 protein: CASSRDRDDYGYTF
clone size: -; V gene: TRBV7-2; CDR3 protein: CASSPGQGDYGYTF
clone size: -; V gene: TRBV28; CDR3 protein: CASSELTISHYGYTF
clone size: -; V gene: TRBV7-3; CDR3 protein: CASSLGTRGGPPDTQYF
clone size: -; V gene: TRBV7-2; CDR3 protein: CASSTGQGGGLLGAFF